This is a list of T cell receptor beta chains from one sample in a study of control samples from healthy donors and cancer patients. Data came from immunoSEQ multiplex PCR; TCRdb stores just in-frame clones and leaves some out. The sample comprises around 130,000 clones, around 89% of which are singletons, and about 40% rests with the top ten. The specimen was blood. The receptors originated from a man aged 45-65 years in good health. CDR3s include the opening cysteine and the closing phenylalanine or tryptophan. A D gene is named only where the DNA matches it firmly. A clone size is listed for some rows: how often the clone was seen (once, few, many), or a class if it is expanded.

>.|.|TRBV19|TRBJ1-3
TGTGCCAGTAGTCCCTCAACCGGACTCTCTGGAAACACCATATATTTT
CASSPSTGLSGNTIYF
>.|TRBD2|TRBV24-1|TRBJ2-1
TGTGCCACCAGTGATTGGACTAGCGGGGGGTACAATGAGCAGTTCTTC
CATSDWTSGGYNEQFF
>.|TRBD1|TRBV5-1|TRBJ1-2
TGCGCCAGCAGCACCCTGGACAGGGGGCACGGCTACACCTTC
CASSTLDRGHGYTF
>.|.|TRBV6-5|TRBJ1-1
TGTGCCAGCAGTTACCAGGGACGGGGTAACACTGAAGCTTTCTTT
CASSYQGRGNTEAFF
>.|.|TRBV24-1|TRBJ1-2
TGTGCCACCAGTGATTCCGGGACTAACTATGGCTACACCTTC
CATSDSGTNYGYTF
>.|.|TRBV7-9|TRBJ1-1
TGTGCCAGCAGCTACAGGGCTGAGAACACTGAAGCTTTCTTT
CASSYRAENTEAFF
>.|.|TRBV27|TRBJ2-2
TGTGCCAGCAGTCCCCGGACGGTGAACACCGGGGAGCTGTTTTTT
CASSPRTVNTGELFF
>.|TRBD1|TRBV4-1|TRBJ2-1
TGCGCCAGCAGCCAAAAATCCGGGACAGTCTACAATGAGCAGTTCTTC
CASSQKSGTVYNEQFF
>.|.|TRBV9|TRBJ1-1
TGTGCCAGCAGCGCAGGGGCTCAGAACACTGAAGCTTTCTTT
CASSAGAQNTEAFF
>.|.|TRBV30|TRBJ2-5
TGTGCCTGCTCCTCGCACCAAGAGACCCAGTACTTC
CACSSHQETQYF
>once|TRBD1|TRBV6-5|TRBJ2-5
TGTGCCAGCAGTTACCGGACAGGGGGAGAGACCCAGTACTTC
CASSYRTGGETQYF
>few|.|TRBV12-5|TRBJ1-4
TGTGCTAGTGGTTTGAGAAAGAATGGGGGTTGGGATGAAAAACTGTTTTTT
CASGLRKNGGWDEKLFF
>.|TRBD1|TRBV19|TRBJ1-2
TGTGCCAGTAGTTTACCGGGACAGGGGGCGAATGGCTACACCTTC
CASSLPGQGANGYTF
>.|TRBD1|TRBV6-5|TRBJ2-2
TGTGCCAGCTCTGGACAGGGGGCCGGCACCGGGGAGCTGTTTTTT
CASSGQGAGTGELFF
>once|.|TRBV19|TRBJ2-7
TGTGCCAGTAGTATGGACACGCTATCTGTCTACGAGCAGTACTTC
CASSMDTLSVYEQYF
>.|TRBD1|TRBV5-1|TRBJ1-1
TGCGCCAGCAGCCCGGATCGGGACAGGGACACTGAAGCTTTCTTT
CASSPDRDRDTEAFF
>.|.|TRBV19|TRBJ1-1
TGTGCCAGTACCCTGACGGGGATGAACACTGAAGCTTTCTTT
CASTLTGMNTEAFF
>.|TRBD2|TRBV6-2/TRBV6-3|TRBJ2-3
TGTGCCAGCAGTTACTCGAAGCTAGCGGGGACTAGCACAGATACGCAGTATTTT
CASSYSKLAGTSTDTQYF
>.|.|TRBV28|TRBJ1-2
TGTGCCAGCAGTCTCTACAGGGAGGGTGGCTACACCTTC
CASSLYREGGYTF
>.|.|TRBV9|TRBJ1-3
TGTGCCAGCAGCGTTGAACCGGGACGGATCTCTGGAAACACCATATATTTT
CASSVEPGRISGNTIYF
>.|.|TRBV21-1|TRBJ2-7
TGTGCCAGCAGCAAAGTGGGCAGGGGGCTGATGGGTGGCTACGAGCAGTACTTC
CASSKVGRGLMGGYEQYF
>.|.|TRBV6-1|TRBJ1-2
TGTGCCAGCAGTGAAGGGAACTATGGCTACACCTTC
CASSEGNYGYTF
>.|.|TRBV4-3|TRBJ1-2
TGCGCCAGCAGCCAAGAACCCGGCGTTAGGGGGGTTTATGGCTACACCTTC
CASSQEPGVRGVYGYTF
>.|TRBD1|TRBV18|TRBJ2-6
TGTGCCACCAGGACAGGGGTTGAGACTCTCAACGTCCTGACTTTC
CATRTGVETLNVLTF
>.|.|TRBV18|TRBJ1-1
TGTGCCAGCTCACCAGGAGGAGAAGGGACTGAAGCTTTCTTT
CASSPGGEGTEAFF
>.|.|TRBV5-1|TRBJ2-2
TGCGCCAGCAGTGGGGGGCGTAGCGGCACCGGGGAGCTGTTTTTT
CASSGGRSGTGELFF
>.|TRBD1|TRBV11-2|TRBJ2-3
TGTGCCAGCAAAGGGGGCACGAGCACAGATACGCAGTATTTT
CASKGGTSTDTQYF